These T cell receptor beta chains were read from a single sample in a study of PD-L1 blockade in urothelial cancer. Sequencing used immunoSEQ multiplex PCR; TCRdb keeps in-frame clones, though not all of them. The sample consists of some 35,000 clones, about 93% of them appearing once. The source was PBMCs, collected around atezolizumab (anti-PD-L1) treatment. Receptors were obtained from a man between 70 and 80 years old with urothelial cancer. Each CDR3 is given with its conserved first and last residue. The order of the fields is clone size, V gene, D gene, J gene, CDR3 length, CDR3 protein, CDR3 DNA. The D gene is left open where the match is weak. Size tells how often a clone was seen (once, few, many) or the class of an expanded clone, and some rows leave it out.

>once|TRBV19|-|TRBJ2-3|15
CASSSYLRRPDTQYF
TGTGCCAGTAGTTCCTACCTTAGGCGGCCAGATACGCAGTATTTT
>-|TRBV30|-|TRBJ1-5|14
CAWGGGGVSQPQHF
TGTGCCTGGGGCGGCGGGGGGGTGAGTCAGCCCCAGCATTTT
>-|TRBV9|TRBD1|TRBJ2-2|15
CASSASTGGSGELFF
TGTGCCAGCAGCGCTAGTACAGGGGGATCCGGGGAGCTGTTTTTT
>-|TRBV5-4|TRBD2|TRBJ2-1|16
CASSPPGGSSYNEQFF
TGTGCCAGCAGCCCCCCGGGCGGGAGCTCCTACAATGAGCAGTTCTTC
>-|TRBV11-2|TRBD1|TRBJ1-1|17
CASSFRGTGVMNTEAFF
TGTGCCAGCAGCTTCCGAGGGACAGGGGTCATGAACACTGAAGCTTTCTTT
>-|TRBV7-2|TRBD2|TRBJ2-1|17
CASSSSSGRAGDNEQFF
TGTGCCAGCAGCTCCTCTAGCGGGAGGGCCGGCGACAATGAGCAGTTCTTC
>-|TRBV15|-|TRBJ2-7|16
CATSRDLGASAYEQYF
TGTGCCACCAGCAGAGATTTGGGGGCTAGTGCCTACGAGCAGTACTTC
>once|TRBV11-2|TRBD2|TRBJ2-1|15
CASSLVSGRYNEQFF
TGTGCCAGCAGCTTAGTGAGCGGGAGATACAATGAGCAGTTCTTC
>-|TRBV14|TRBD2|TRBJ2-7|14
CASRRTSGTYEQYF
TGTGCCAGCAGACGGACTAGCGGTACCTACGAGCAGTACTTC
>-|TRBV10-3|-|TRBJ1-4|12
CAISDRYEKLFF
TGTGCCATCAGTGATAGATATGAAAAACTGTTTTTT
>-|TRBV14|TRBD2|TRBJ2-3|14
CASSPRLATDTQYF
TGTGCCAGCAGCCCACGACTAGCAACAGATACGCAGTATTTT
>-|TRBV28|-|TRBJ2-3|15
CASSLFGGGTDTQYF
TGTGCCAGCAGTTTATTCGGAGGGGGCACAGATACGCAGTATTTT
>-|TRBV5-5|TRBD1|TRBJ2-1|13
CASSWTGGYEQFF
TGTGCCAGCAGCTGGACAGGGGGGTATGAGCAGTTCTTC
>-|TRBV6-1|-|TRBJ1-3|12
CATSRSGNTIYF
TGTGCCACCAGCCGCTCTGGAAACACCATATATTTT
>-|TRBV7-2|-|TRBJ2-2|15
CASSLDNGNIGELFF
TGTGCCAGCAGCTTGGATAACGGGAATATCGGGGAGCTGTTTTTT
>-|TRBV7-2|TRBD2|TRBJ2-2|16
CASSLVGGPSSGELFF
TGTGCCAGCAGCTTGGTGGGAGGGCCGTCTTCTGGGGAGCTGTTTTTT
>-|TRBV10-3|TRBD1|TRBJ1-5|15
CAISRDRAPNQPQHF
TGTGCCATCAGCCGGGACAGGGCCCCCAATCAGCCCCAGCATTTT
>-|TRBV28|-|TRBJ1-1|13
CAGSLFGDFEAFF
TGTGCCGGCAGTTTATTTGGAGACTTTGAAGCTTTCTTT